The entry that follows covers one TCR beta chain sequence. It has no known antigen specificity. No qualities accompany the bases; no much larger clone lies one base away. Spanning cysteine to phenylalanine, the CDR3 consists of 15 amino acids. The DNA shown is the 45-base CDR3, in frame from base 1. Relative to germline, V is 2 bases shorter and J is 0 bases shorter, with 8 bases between their ends. The germline V gene encodes CDR1 MNHEY and CDR2 SVGEGT. The sample originates from a study (dated by TCRdb to the mid-2010s). The library came from RT-PCR. The run used an Illumina MiSeq. Using fastp trimming at Q25 and MiXCR clonotype assembly, TCRdb reanalyzed the public sequencing data and kept in-frame beta chains. Each entry merges the rows of one CDR3 protein and shows their most common DNA and genes. Present in this sample are approximately 720,000 distinct CDR3 sequences, 13% to 15% of which were seen just once. The ten largest clones take up roughly 3.9% of the sample.

Sequenced: memory CD4+ T cells from blood. The sequence joins TRBV6-2 or TRBV6-3 to TRBJ2-1; the D gene cannot be named for sure. This TCR derives from a female donor in good health, serving as a healthy control. The CDR3 in this case is CASSYGPPSYNEQFF. The nucleotide sequence reads TGTGCCAGCAGTTACGGCCCACCCTCCTACAATGAGCAGTTCTTC.